One sample yielded the 26 T cell receptor beta chains listed below, sequenced in a study of blood T cells in healthy people across ages. Using a J-beta primer mix together with a sample-barcoded 5' primer, a second PCR was run for about 6 to 12 cycles. TCRdb redid the calling of the 5' RACE reads with MiXCR, one entry per CDR3 protein. The top ten hold 9% to 9.5% of the sample, which has over 700,000 distinct CDR3 sequences, just under 25% seen once. These same data were also listed under a study on T cells of mothers and their children.

Input material: blood. The receptor set was obtained from a boy between 5 and 17 years old in good health.

The V and J genes are TRBV7-8 and TRBJ2-4; tentatively, D is TRBD1 (5 bases). Germline V gene sequence: CDR1 SGHVS, CDR2 FQNEAQ. Trimming took off 3 bases at V and 9 bases at J, with 6 bases between the two ends. The CDR3 runs 11 residues. The CDR3 region is CASSFQGIQYF. The CDR3 DNA reads TGTGCCAGCAGCTTCCAGGGCATTCAGTACTTC.

The genes are TRBV7-9 and TRBJ1-1, with no clear D. The V end lost 2 bases, the J end lost 0 bases, and 19 bases lay between the germline ends. This CDR3 is built from 18 residues. Germline V gives CDR1 SEHNR, CDR2 FQNEAQ (reference sequence). The CDR3 here is CASSLSPGRTMLNTEAFF. The CDR3 DNA sequence: TGTGCCAGCAGCTTATCTCCGGGCAGAACCATGTTGAACACTGAAGCTTTCTTT.

This clonotype occurred a few times. The chain combines TRBV20-1 with TRBJ2-1; 11 bases line up with TRBD2. V shed 5 bases, J shed 2 bases, and the junction held 5 bases outside the gene matches. Looked up from germline, CDR1 is DFQATT and CDR2 is SNEGSKA (reference sequence). This CDR3 has 15 residues. The CDR3 DNA follows: TGCAGTGCTCTCCTACTAGCGGGAGCCTACAATGAGCAGTTCTTC. Its translation is CSALLLAGAYNEQFF.

The V call is TRBV28, the J call TRBJ2-1, with D possibly matching TRBD2 (5 bases). The J call could be wrong; TRBJ2-7 is a better fit for the DNA end. The CDR3 is 15 residues long. Germline V CDR1 and CDR2: MDHEN, SYDVKM. CDR3 coding DNA: TGTGCCAGCAGTTTAGGGCTAGCTGTCGTGTACGAGCAGTACTTC. This translates into CASSLGLAVVYEQYF.

This clonotype has a count of ten or more. V and J are TRBV5-6 and TRBJ2-7; TRBD2 matches at 9 bases. V was clipped by 4 bases and J by 6 bases; unmatched bases: 5. The length of the CDR3 is 13 residues. The germline V gene has CDR1 SGHDT and CDR2 YYEEEE. The CDR3, as DNA: TGTGCCAGCAGCCCGGGACTAGCCGCCGAGCAGTACTTC. This translates into CASSPGLAAEQYF.

The chain is built from TRBV12-3 or TRBV12-4 and TRBJ2-1; 10 nucleotides agree with TRBD2. TRBJ2-5 matches the DNA end more closely, so the J call is doubtful. The CDR3 is 14 amino acids. In DNA form, the CDR3 reads TGTGCCAGCAGTTGGACTAGCGGAACAGAGACCCAGTACTTC. It yields the protein CASSWTSGTETQYF.

The chain carries TRBV7-2 and TRBJ1-5, with D perhaps TRBD1 (5 bases). With 9 bases removed from V and 5 bases from J, the gap between germline ends came to 14 bases. The length of the CDR3 is 13 residues. The germline V gene has CDR1 SGHTA and CDR2 FQGNSA. This CDR3 reads CASANRPYQPQHF. DNA of the CDR3: TGTGCCAGTGCGAACAGGCCGTATCAGCCCCAGCATTTT.

This clonotype was seen a handful of times. This chain uses TRBV6-2 or TRBV6-3 with TRBJ2-1; D call uncertain. V shed 6 bases and J shed 4 bases, with 19 bases lying between them. CDR1 MNHEY and CDR2 SVGEGT come from the germline V gene. The CDR3 sequence is 16 residues long. Here the CDR3 DNA reads TGTGCCAGCAGCCACCATCCTATCTCGAATTACAATGAGCAGTTCTTC. It encodes CASSHHPISNYNEQFF.

V and J are TRBV27 and TRBJ2-3, with 7 bases identical to TRBD1. Germline CDR1 is MNHEY and CDR2 is SMNVEV (reference sequence). The junction had 10 bases not matched to a gene; V was cut back by 6 bases and J by 4 bases. CDR3 size: 15 residues. The CDR3 nucleotides are TGTGCCAGCAGAGACGACAGGGTGTTCGCAGATACGCAGTATTTT. It specifies CASRDDRVFADTQYF.

The chain uses TRBV5-1 and TRBJ2-5; possible D gene TRBD2, 5 bases. Germline CDR1 reads SGHRS; CDR2 reads YFSETQ. This CDR3 is 18 amino acids long. Deletions cut 6 bases from V and 0 bases from J, with 24 bases between. The CDR3 region is CASTARPQQQRNQETQYF. CDR3 nucleotide sequence: TGCGCCAGCACCGCACGTCCGCAGCAGCAGCGGAACCAAGAGACCCAGTACTTC.

This chain links TRBV20-1 with TRBJ2-1; D is possibly TRBD1 (6 bases). The last part of the DNA fits TRBJ2-5 better; the J call may be wrong. Germline V gene data show CDR1 as DFQATT and CDR2 as SNEGSKA (reference sequence). The CDR3 loop spans 14 amino acids. DNA of the CDR3: TGCAGTGCGACGCATCCCAGGGGACAAGAGACCCAGTACTTC. This translates into CSATHPRGQETQYF.

V is TRBV27 and J is TRBJ2-4, with D perhaps assigned TRBD1 or TRBD2 (6 bases each). The CDR3 runs to 13 residues. Between the trimmed V and J ends, which lost 5 bases and 8 bases, there was a span of 13 bases. CDR1 and CDR2 from the germline V gene are MNHEY and SMNVEV (reference sequence). The CDR3 reads CASSGDTGDIQYF. DNA of the CDR3: TGTGCCAGCAGTGGGGACACGGGGGACATTCAGTACTTC.

This clonotype has a handful of counts. The chain carries TRBV4-3 and TRBJ2-7; 10 positions match TRBD2. The J call is doubtful: the DNA matches TRBJ2-1 better. Germline V gene data show CDR1 as LGHNA and CDR2 as YSLEER. The CDR3 loop spans 16 amino acids. The CDR3, as DNA: TGCGCCAGCAGCCAAACCCCGGGGCTAGCGGGGGAGGAGCAGTTCTTC. Translated, it gives CASSQTPGLAGEEQFF.

The rearrangement links TRBV11-2 to TRBJ2-2; D perhaps matches TRBD2 (5 bases). V lost 3 bases and J 2 bases, leaving 10 bases between the germline ends. CDR3 length: 15 residues. Germline-derived CDR1 and CDR2 are SGHAT and FQNNGV. The CDR3 sequence is CASSLRRTNTGELFF. In DNA, the CDR3 is TGTGCCAGCAGCTTGAGAAGGACTAACACCGGGGAGCTGTTTTTT. The full variable domain, with the rest looked up from reference TRBV11-2 and TRBJ2-2, is EAGVAQSPRYKIIEKRQSVAFWCNPISGHATLYWYQQILGQGPKLLIQFQNNGVVDDSQLPKDRFSAERLKGVDSTLKIQPAKLEDSAVYLCASSLRRTNTGELFFGEGSRLTVL.

The sample holds a few counts of this clonotype. The V gene is TRBV7-8, the J gene TRBJ2-5; 11 bases match TRBD2. This CDR3 has 14 residues. V gave up 5 bases and J gave up 12 bases; unmatched junction bases: 11. Looked up from germline, CDR1 is SGHVS and CDR2 is FQNEAQ. CDR3: CASSVRGLAVGEYF. The CDR3, as DNA: TGTGCCAGCAGCGTAAGGGGACTAGCGGTTGGGGAGTACTTC.

A few counts support this clonotype. The chain employs TRBV27 and TRBJ1-4; 8 bases align to TRBD1. The length of the CDR3 is 15 residues. Germline V gene sequence: CDR1 MNHEY, CDR2 SMNVEV (reference sequence). Losses at the gene ends were 6 bases for V and 8 bases for J; bases not matched to a gene: 11. The CDR3 region is CASRRQGSPLEKLFF. The CDR3 DNA follows: TGTGCCAGCAGGCGACAGGGGTCCCCACTCGAAAAACTGTTTTTT.

This clonotype has only a few counts. The rearrangement joins TRBV12-3 or TRBV12-4 to TRBJ2-5, with 12 bases lining up with TRBD2. The end of the DNA aligns better with TRBJ2-1, so the J call may be wrong. The CDR3 runs 17 residues. In DNA, the CDR3 is TGTGCCAGCAGTTCCTATGTGACTAGCGGGAGAAGCGATGAGCAGTTCTTC. Translation: CASSSYVTSGRSDEQFF.

This clonotype was counted a few times. This rearrangement joins TRBV5-1 to TRBJ2-1; no clear D gene. Trimming took 7 bases from V and 6 from J, leaving 20 bases between them. Germline-derived CDR1 and CDR2 are SGHRS and YFSETQ. The CDR3 has 15 residues. This CDR3 reads CASSVGLLQPNEQFF. The CDR3 bases are TGCGCCAGCTCGGTCGGCCTACTACAACCCAATGAGCAGTTCTTC.

This clonotype has just a few counts. V and J are TRBV10-3 and TRBJ2-1; D remains unclear. Per the germline V gene, CDR1 is ENHRY and CDR2 is SYGVKD. Between the trimmed V and J ends, which lost 4 bases and 6 bases, there was a span of 7 bases. The CDR3 length is 12 residues. The CDR3 nucleotides are TGTGCCATCAGTGGGCAGATCAATGAGCAGTTCTTC. This encodes CAISGQINEQFF.

This chain joins TRBV25-1 and TRBJ2-1; TRBD2 might be the D (5 bases). This CDR3 is built from 11 residues. V was shortened by 10 bases and J by 1 base, with 5 bases between the two germline ends. From germline, CDR1 is MGHDK and CDR2 SYGVNS. The CDR3 protein is CATGSYNEQFF. DNA of the CDR3: TGTGCCACGGGGTCCTACAATGAGCAGTTCTTC.

The J gene is TRBJ2-5, the V gene TRBV2; D ambiguous. Germline V CDR1 and CDR2: SNHLY, FYNNEI. CDR3 size: 14 residues. Trimming removed 7 bases at V and 2 bases at J, with 14 bases between. The CDR3 here is CASKELAAQETQYF. DNA for the CDR3: TGTGCCAGCAAAGAATTGGCGGCTCAAGAGACCCAGTACTTC.

The chain uses TRBV6-6 and TRBJ2-2, with 8 bases that match TRBD2. Germline V lookup: CDR1 MNHNY, CDR2 SVGAGI (reference sequence). CDR3 size: 15 residues. Losses at the gene ends were 8 bases for V and 6 bases for J; bases not matched to a gene: 11. CDR3 amino acids: CASRKDGGAPGELFF. In DNA form, the CDR3 reads TGTGCCAGCCGCAAGGACGGGGGGGCCCCCGGGGAGCTGTTTTTT.

The sample holds a few counts of this clonotype. This sequence joins TRBV10-3 and TRBJ2-3, with a tentative D call TRBD1 (6 bases). Germline V gene data show CDR1 as ENHRY and CDR2 as SYGVKD. This CDR3 contains 16 residues. V gave up 3 bases and J gave up 0 bases, with 13 bases separating them. The CDR3 is CAISEPWDTSTDTQYF. CDR3 DNA sequence: TGTGCCATCAGTGAACCCTGGGACACTAGCACAGATACGCAGTATTTT.

With regard to this clonotype: The junction departs from the called germline gene at one end, perhaps through a read error. The chain recombines TRBV28 with TRBJ1-3; no clear D gene. The length of the CDR3 is 14 residues. CDR1 MDHEN and CDR2 SYDVKM come from the germline V gene. The chain's CDR3 is CASSFGPIGYTIYF. The CDR3 DNA follows: TGTGCCAGCAGTTTCGGCCCGATTGGATACACCATATATTTT.

This clonotype was counted only a few times. The chain employs TRBV12-3 or TRBV12-4 and TRBJ2-5, with D perhaps assigned TRBD1 or TRBD2 (5 bases each). The end of the DNA aligns better with TRBJ2-7, so the J call may be wrong. This CDR3 has 14 residues. The CDR3 nucleotides are TGTGCCAGCAGCCGTACCGGGACGGCGTACGAGCAGTACTTC. Translating gives CASSRTGTAYEQYF.

This rearrangement joins TRBV7-9 to TRBJ1-2, with D unclear. The CDR3 contains 13 residues. Germline V CDR1 and CDR2: SEHNR, FQNEAQ (reference sequence). Trimming pared 5 bases from V and 3 bases from J, leaving 10 bases between. CDR3 region: CASSPRFDYGYTF. CDR3 sequence (DNA): TGTGCCAGCAGCCCGAGGTTTGACTATGGCTACACCTTC.